These T cell receptor beta chains were read from a single sample in a study of blood T cell repertoires in COVID-19. TCRdb's table, derived via immunoSEQ multiplex PCR, lists solely in-frame clones and lacks some. Of more than 35,000 clones listed, 84% were seen once; the top ten hold approximately 14%. The sample taken for sequencing was peripheral blood. These receptors came from a man in his fifties with active or convalescent COVID-19. Both conserved end residues are part of each CDR3. A D gene is named only where the DNA matches it firmly. A clone size is listed for some rows: how often the clone was seen (once, few, many), or a class if it is expanded.

TRBJ1-2	.	15	TRBV9	.	CASSAGGRGRYGYTF	TGTGCCAGCAGCGCAGGTGGCAGGGGCAGGTATGGCTACACCTTC
TRBJ1-2	.	17	TRBV27	.	CASRPSGPLLPNYGYTF	TGTGCCAGCCGCCCCTCAGGTCCCCTGCTACCTAACTATGGCTACACCTTC
TRBJ1-1	.	13	TRBV7-9	.	CASSPTQNTEAFF	TGTGCCAGCAGCCCCACACAGAACACTGAAGCTTTCTTT
TRBJ1-6	.	14	TRBV9	TRBD1	CASSVEGQSSPLHF	TGTGCCAGCAGCGTAGAGGGACAGTCTTCACCCCTCCACTTT
TRBJ2-7	few	15	TRBV5-1	.	CASSLSGQGRYEQYF	TGCGCCAGCAGCCTGTCCGGGCAGGGCCGCTACGAGCAGTACTTC
TRBJ1-2	once	13	TRBV5-8	.	CASSFRGGYGYTF	TGTGCCAGCAGCTTCCGGGGAGGCTATGGCTACACCTTC
TRBJ1-5	.	17	TRBV6-1	.	CASSESAGGLSNQPQHF	TGTGCCAGCAGTGAAAGCGCGGGGGGTTTGAGCAATCAGCCCCAGCATTTT
TRBJ2-1	.	16	TRBV11-2	TRBD2	CASSPMSGGLVNEQFF	TGTGCCAGCAGCCCCATGTCGGGGGGACTAGTCAATGAGCAGTTCTTC
TRBJ2-1	.	13	TRBV6-2/TRBV6-3	TRBD2	CASSFGSGGALFF	TGTGCCAGCAGTTTTGGTAGCGGGGGGGCGTTGTTCTTC
TRBJ1-1	.	16	TRBV4-2	TRBD1	CASSQDFEGANTEAFF	TGTGCCAGCAGCCAAGATTTCGAGGGGGCGAACACTGAAGCTTTCTTT
TRBJ2-3	.	15	TRBV4-1	.	CASSQGQVLTDTQYF	TGCGCCAGCAGCCAAGGACAGGTCCTCACAGATACGCAGTATTTT
TRBJ2-7	.	17	TRBV5-6	TRBD1	CASSLVGLTGDSEQWYF	TGTGCCAGCAGCTTGGTCGGCCTGACAGGGGACTCCGAGCAGTGGTACTTC
TRBJ2-1	.	16	TRBV5-8	TRBD1	CASSHMGQGAGNEQFF	TGTGCCAGCAGTCACATGGGACAGGGGGCAGGCAATGAGCAGTTCTTC
TRBJ2-7	.	14	TRBV5-3	TRBD1	CALQSGQGAREQYF	TGTGCCCTCCAATCGGGGCAGGGGGCGAGGGAGCAGTACTTC
TRBJ2-5	.	14	TRBV3-1/TRBV3-2	.	CASSQASGQKTQYF	TGTGCCAGCAGCCAAGCGTCAGGGCAAAAGACCCAGTACTTC
TRBJ1-3	.	14	TRBV5-4	.	CASSLSNSGNTIYF	TGTGCCAGCAGCTTGAGCAACTCTGGAAACACCATATATTTT
TRBJ1-1	.	16	TRBV11-2	TRBD1	CASSLALQGRSTEAFF	TGTGCCAGCAGCTTAGCCCTACAGGGGCGGAGCACTGAAGCTTTCTTT
TRBJ2-7	.	15	TRBV30	.	CAWSVKGSFLNEQYF	TGTGCCTGGAGTGTAAAGGGGTCATTCCTGAACGAGCAGTACTTC
TRBJ1-1	.	13	TRBV11-2	.	CASSLSRGDEAFF	TGTGCCAGCAGCTTATCCAGGGGAGATGAAGCTTTCTTT
TRBJ2-7	.	15	TRBV19	.	CASSIYIDSIYEQYF	TGTGCCAGTAGTATATACATTGACAGTATCTACGAGCAGTACTTC
TRBJ2-1	few	16	TRBV18	.	CASSSDALGGKVEWFF	TGTGCCAGCTCTTCCGACGCCTTGGGGGGAAAAGTGGAGTGGTTCTTC
TRBJ1-6	.	17	TRBV19	.	CASTPGGSSSYNSPLHF	TGTGCCAGTACTCCGGGGGGGTCTAGCTCCTATAATTCACCCCTCCACTTT
TRBJ2-1	.	15	TRBV6-4	TRBD1	CASLRGPPFYNEQFF	TGTGCCAGCCTTAGGGGGCCCCCCTTCTACAATGAGCAGTTCTTC
TRBJ2-7	.	16	TRBV27	TRBD1	CASSFPRQGIAYEQYF	TGTGCCAGCAGTTTTCCCCGACAGGGGATCGCCTACGAGCAGTACTTC
TRBJ1-1	.	13	TRBV19	TRBD1	CASSTTGDTEAFF	TGTGCCAGTAGTACGACAGGGGACACTGAAGCTTTCTTT
TRBJ2-5	.	11	TRBV7-9	.	CASSSKETQYF	TGTGCCAGCAGCTCTAAAGAGACCCAGTACTTC
TRBJ1-1	.	14	TRBV27	.	CASSRDNVGTEAFF	TGTGCCAGCAGTCGGGACAACGTGGGGACTGAAGCTTTCTTT
TRBJ2-7	.	16	TRBV28	.	CASRGWQGSKTYEQYF	TGTGCCAGCAGGGGATGGCAGGGGAGCAAAACCTACGAGCAGTACTTC
TRBJ1-1	.	17	TRBV9	.	CASSARETGTPNTEAFF	TGTGCCAGCAGCGCGAGAGAGACCGGGACACCGAACACTGAAGCTTTCTTT
TRBJ1-1	few	14	TRBV12-5	.	CASGLVTRSAEAFF	TGTGCTAGTGGTTTGGTAACGAGGTCTGCTGAAGCTTTCTTT
TRBJ2-7	once	16	TRBV12-2	.	CASRLGPGTGGNEQYF	TGTGCAAGTCGCTTAGGCCCCGGGACAGGAGGCAACGAGCAGTACTTC
TRBJ2-3	.	15	TRBV27	TRBD1	CASSLSGRGTDTQYF	TGTGCCAGCAGTTTATCAGGCAGGGGGACAGATACGCAGTATTTT
TRBJ1-2	.	14	TRBV24-1	TRBD1	CATDRDRTNYGYTF	TGTGCCACAGACCGGGACAGGACTAACTATGGCTACACCTTC
TRBJ2-1	.	14	TRBV29-1	TRBD2	CSSVLAVQHNEQFF	TGCAGCTCTGTCCTAGCGGTACAACACAATGAGCAGTTCTTC
TRBJ1-2	.	14	TRBV29-1	.	CSVRETGLDYGYTF	TGCAGCGTCCGCGAAACAGGGTTGGACTATGGCTACACCTTC
TRBJ2-7	few	15	TRBV7-2	TRBD2	CASSLARTSSYEQYF	TGTGCCAGCAGCTTAGCGAGGACTAGCTCTTACGAGCAGTACTTC
TRBJ1-2	once	12	TRBV7-3	.	CASSFGLYGYTF	TGTGCCAGCAGCTTCGGACTTTATGGCTACACCTTC
TRBJ1-5	.	14	TRBV27	.	CASSLQQFHQPQHF	TGTGCCAGCAGTTTACAACAGTTCCATCAGCCCCAGCATTTT
TRBJ1-4	.	13	TRBV10-3	.	CAIKAGTNEKLFF	TGTGCCATCAAAGCAGGGACTAATGAAAAACTGTTTTTT
TRBJ2-7	.	18	TRBV3-1/TRBV3-2	.	CASSQDGIRRGSSYEQYF	TGTGCCAGCAGCCAAGATGGGATTCGGCGGGGATCCTCCTACGAGCAGTACTTC
TRBJ1-1	.	13	TRBV11-2	.	CASSLRVNTEAFF	TGTGCCAGCAGCCTCAGGGTGAACACTGAAGCTTTCTTT
TRBJ1-1	.	13	TRBV6-5	.	CASRTGRNTEAFF	TGTGCCAGCAGGACGGGGAGGAACACTGAAGCTTTCTTT
TRBJ2-7	.	17	TRBV3-1/TRBV3-2	TRBD2	CASSQAEAGASSYEQYF	TGTGCCAGCAGCCAAGCAGAAGCGGGGGCTAGCTCCTACGAGCAGTACTTC
TRBJ1-1	.	15	TRBV6-5	.	CASTQPGGPNTEAFF	TGTGCCAGCACCCAACCGGGGGGACCAAACACTGAAGCTTTCTTT